The clone carrying this T cell receptor (beta chain) was seen many times. Antigen: not known. The entry originates in a study of Graves' ophthalmopathy and Graves' hyperthyroidism. Overall study: Before any treatment was given, at initial diagnosis, peripheral blood was collected. Study-wide results and caveats: Ophthalmopathy progression cases were predicted by the model with 70% to 71% sensitivity and 72% to 80% specificity.

This CDR3 comprises 16 residues. From germline, CDR1 is SQVTM and CDR2 ANQGSEA. V trimming: 6 bases; J trimming: 4 bases; junction bases outside the gene matches: 13. Exclusion covered patients with other autoimmune diseases or uncontrolled infections (as well as pregnancy or lactation). It was from over 8.5 ml of fresh peripheral blood that the PBMCs came. The TCR beta CDR3 regions underwent amplification from RNA transcripts. The first-round RT-PCR employed HTBI primers together with the Qiagen OneStep RT-PCR kit. A multiplex PCR was then performed as the second round. MiXCR was run by TCRdb on the multiplex PCR reads, yielding one entry per CDR3 protein. Of 300,000 to 400,000 distinct CDR3 sequences in the sample, 15% to 20% were seen once.

The chain is built from TRBV29-1 and TRBJ2-5, with 11 bases that match TRBD1. Source material: peripheral blood. The sequence was collected from an adult man with Graves' ophthalmopathy. The CDR3 nucleotides are TGCAGCGTCCAAGGGACGTGGGACAGGGGGGCAGAGACCCAGTACTTC. Translation gives CSVQGTWDRGAETQYF.